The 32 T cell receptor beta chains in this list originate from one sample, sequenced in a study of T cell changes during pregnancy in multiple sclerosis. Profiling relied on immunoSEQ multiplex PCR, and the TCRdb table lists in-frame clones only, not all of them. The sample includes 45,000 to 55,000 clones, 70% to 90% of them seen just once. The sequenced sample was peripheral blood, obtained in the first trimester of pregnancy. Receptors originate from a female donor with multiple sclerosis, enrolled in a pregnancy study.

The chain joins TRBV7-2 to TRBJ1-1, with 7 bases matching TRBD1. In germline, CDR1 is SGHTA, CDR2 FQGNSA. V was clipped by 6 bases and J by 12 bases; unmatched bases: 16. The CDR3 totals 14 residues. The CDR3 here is CASSSDRGGPRTFF. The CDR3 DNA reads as TGTGCCAGCAGTTCAGACAGAGGGGGCCCGAGGACTTTCTTT.

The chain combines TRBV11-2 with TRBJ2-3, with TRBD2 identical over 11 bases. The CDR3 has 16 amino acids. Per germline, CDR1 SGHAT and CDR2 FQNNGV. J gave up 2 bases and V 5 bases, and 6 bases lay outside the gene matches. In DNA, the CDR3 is TGTGCCAGCAGCCGGGGTAGCGGGGGGGCCACAGATACGCAGTATTTT. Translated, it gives CASSRGSGGATDTQYF.

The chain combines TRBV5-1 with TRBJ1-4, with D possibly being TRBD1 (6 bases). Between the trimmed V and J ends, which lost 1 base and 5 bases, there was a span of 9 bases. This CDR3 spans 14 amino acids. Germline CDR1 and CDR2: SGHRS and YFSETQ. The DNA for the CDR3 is TGCGCCAGCAGCTTGACAGGGTACAATGAAAAACTGTTTTTT. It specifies CASSLTGYNEKLFF.

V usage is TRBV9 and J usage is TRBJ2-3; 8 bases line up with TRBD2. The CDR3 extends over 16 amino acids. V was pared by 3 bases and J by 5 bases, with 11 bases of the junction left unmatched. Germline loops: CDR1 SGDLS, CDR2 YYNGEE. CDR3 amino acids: CASSAGYSGVGDTQYF. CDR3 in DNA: TGTGCCAGCAGCGCCGGGTATAGCGGGGTCGGAGATACGCAGTATTTT.

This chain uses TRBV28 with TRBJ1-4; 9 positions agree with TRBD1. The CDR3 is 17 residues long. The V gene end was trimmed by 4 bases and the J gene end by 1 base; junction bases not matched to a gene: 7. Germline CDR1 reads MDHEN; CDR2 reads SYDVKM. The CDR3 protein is CASSSDGTGQTNEKLFF. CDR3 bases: TGTGCCAGCAGTTCGGACGGGACAGGGCAAACTAATGAAAAACTGTTTTTT.

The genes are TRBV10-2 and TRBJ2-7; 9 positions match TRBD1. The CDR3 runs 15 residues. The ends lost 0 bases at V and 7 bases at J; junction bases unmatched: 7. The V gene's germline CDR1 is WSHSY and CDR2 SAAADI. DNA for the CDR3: TGCGCCAGCAGTGAGTCACAGGGGGCGCATAATGAGCAGTACTTC. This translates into CASSESQGAHNEQYF.

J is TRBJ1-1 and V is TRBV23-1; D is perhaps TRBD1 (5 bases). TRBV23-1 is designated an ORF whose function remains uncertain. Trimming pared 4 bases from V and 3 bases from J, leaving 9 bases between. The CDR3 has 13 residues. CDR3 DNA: TGCGCCAGCAGTCTCAGGGTCCACACTGAAGCTTTCTTT. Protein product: CASSLRVHTEAFF.

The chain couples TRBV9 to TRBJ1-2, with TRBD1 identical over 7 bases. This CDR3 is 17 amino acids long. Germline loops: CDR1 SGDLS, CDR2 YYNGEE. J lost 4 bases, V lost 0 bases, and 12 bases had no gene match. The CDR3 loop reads CASSVVKGTDSGYGYTF. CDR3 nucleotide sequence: TGTGCCAGCAGCGTAGTAAAGGGGACAGACTCTGGCTATGGCTACACCTTC.

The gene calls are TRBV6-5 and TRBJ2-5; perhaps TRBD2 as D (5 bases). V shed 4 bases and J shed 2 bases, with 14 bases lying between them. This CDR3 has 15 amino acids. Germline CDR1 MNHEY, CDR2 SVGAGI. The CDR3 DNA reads TGTGCCAGCAGTTCCGAGGGAAGCAGGCAAGAGACCCAGTACTTC. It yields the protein CASSSEGSRQETQYF.

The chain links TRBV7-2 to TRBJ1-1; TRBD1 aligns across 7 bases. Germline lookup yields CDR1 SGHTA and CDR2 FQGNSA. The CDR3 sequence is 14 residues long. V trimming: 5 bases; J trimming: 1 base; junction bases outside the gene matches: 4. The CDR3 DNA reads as TGTGCCAGCAGCCGGCGGACAGGGAACACTGAAGCTTTCTTT. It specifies CASSRRTGNTEAFF.

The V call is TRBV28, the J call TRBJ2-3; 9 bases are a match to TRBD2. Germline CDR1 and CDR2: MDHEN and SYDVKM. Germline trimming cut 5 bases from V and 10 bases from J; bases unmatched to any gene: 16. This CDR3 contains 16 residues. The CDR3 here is CASSPNSGGLTGAQYF. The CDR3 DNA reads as TGTGCCAGCAGTCCCAATAGCGGGGGACTCACGGGGGCGCAGTATTTT.

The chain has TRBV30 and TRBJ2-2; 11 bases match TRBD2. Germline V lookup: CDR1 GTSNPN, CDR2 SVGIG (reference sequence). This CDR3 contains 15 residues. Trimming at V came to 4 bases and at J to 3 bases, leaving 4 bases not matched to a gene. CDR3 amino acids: CAWKVSGGDTGELFF. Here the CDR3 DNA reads TGTGCCTGGAAAGTTAGCGGGGGGGACACCGGGGAGCTGTTTTTT.

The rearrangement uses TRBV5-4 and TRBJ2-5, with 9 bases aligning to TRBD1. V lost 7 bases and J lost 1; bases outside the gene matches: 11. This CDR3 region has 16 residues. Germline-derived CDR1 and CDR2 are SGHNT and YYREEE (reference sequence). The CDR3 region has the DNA TGTGCCAGCGGTAAATGGGGACAGGGCCTCCAAGAGACCCAGTACTTC. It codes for CASGKWGQGLQETQYF.

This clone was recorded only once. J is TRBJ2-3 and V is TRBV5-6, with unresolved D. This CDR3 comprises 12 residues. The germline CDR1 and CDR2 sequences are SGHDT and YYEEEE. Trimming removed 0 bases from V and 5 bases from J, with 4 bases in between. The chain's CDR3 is CASSLAVDTQYF. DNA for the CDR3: TGTGCCAGCAGCTTGGCAGTAGATACGCAGTATTTT.

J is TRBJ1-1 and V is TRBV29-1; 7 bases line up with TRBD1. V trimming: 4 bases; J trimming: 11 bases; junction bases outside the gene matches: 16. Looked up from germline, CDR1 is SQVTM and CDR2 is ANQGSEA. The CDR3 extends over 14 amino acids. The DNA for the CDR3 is TGCAGCGTTGTCCCGGGGTGGACAGGTGAGATGGCTTTCTTT. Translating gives CSVVPGWTGEMAFF.

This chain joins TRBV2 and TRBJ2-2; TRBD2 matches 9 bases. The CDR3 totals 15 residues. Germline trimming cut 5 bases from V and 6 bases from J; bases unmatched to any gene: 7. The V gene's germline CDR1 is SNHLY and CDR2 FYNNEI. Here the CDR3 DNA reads TGTGCCAGCAGTCTTAGCGGGGGTGGCGCCGGGGAGCTGTTTTTT. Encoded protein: CASSLSGGGAGELFF.

The CDR3 DNA is TGTGCCAGTAGTGGAAAGACAGGGTATAGGGAGACCCAGTACTTC. Translating gives CASSGKTGYRETQYF. V usage is TRBV19 and J usage is TRBJ2-5, with 7 bases aligning to TRBD1. The V gene's germline CDR1 is LNHDA and CDR2 SQIVND (reference sequence). Trimming took 5 bases from V and 5 from J; bases not matched to a gene: 11. The CDR3 covers 15 residues.

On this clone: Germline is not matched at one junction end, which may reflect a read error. The CDR3 protein is CASSQETVAISYNKQFF. As DNA, the CDR3 is TGTGCCAGCAGCCAAGAAACAGTAGCGATCTCCTACAATAAGCAGTTCTTC. The rearrangement links TRBV4-2 to TRBJ2-1; maybe TRBD2 (5 bases). The CDR3 consists of 17 residues. CDR1 is LGHNA, CDR2 YNFKEQ, per germline.

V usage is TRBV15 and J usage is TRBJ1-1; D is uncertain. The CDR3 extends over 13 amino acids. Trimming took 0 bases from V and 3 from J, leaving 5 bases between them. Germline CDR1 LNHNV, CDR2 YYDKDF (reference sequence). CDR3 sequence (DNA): TGTGCCACCAGCAGAGAGAAGCACACTGAAGCTTTCTTT. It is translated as CATSREKHTEAFF. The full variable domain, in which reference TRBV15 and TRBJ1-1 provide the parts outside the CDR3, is DAMVIQNPRYQVTQFGKPVTLSCSQTLNHNVMYWYQQKSSQAPKLLFHYYDKDFNNEADTPDNFQSRRPNTSFCFLDIRSPGLGDTAMYLCATSREKHTEAFFGQGTRLTVV.

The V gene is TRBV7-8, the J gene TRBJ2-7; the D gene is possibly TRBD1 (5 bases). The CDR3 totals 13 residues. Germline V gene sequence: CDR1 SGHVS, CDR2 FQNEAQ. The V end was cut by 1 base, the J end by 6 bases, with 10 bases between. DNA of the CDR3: TGTGCCAGCAGCTTAGAGATGGGGCTCGAGCAGTACTTC. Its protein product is CASSLEMGLEQYF.

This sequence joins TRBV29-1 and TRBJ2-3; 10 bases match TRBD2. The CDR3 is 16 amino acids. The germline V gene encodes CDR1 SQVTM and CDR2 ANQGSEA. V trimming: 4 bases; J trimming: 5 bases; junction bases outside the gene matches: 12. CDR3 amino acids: CSVGPSGGLFRDTQYF. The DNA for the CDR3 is TGCAGCGTTGGGCCTAGCGGGGGCCTTTTTAGAGATACGCAGTATTTT.

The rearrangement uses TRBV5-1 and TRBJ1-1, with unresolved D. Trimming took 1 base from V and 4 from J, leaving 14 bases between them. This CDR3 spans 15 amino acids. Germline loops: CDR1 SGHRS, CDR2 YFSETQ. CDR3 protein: CASSLRAAGGTEAFF. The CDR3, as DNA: TGCGCCAGCAGCTTGCGAGCGGCTGGAGGCACTGAAGCTTTCTTT.

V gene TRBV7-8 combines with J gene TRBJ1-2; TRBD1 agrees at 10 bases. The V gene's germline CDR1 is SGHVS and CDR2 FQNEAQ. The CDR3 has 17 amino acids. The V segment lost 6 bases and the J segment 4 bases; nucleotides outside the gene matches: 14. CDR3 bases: TGTGCCAGCAGTGGGGGGACAGGGGTCTACCAAATCTATGGCTACACCTTC. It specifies CASSGGTGVYQIYGYTF.

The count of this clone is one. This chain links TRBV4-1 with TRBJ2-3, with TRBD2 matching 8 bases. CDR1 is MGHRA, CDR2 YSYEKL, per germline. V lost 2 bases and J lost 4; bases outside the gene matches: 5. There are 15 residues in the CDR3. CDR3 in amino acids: CASSQSRGGSDTQYF. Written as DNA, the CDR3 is TGCGCCAGCAGCCAATCTCGCGGGGGGTCAGATACGCAGTATTTT.

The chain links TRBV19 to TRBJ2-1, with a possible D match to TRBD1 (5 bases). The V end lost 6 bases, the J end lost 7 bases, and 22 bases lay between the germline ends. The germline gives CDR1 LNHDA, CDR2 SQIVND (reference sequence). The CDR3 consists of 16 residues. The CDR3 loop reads CASSRPSGWGGNEQFF. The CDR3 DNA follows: TGTGCCAGTAGCCGGCCATCAGGGTGGGGTGGGAATGAGCAGTTCTTC.

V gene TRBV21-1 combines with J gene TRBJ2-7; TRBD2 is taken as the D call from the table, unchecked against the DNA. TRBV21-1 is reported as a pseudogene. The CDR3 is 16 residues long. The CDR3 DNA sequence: TGTGCCAGCAGCAAAGTGCCGGAGGACTACTCCTACGAGCAGTACTTC. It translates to CASSKVPEDYSYEQYF.

CDR3 nucleotide sequence: TGTGCCAGCAGCCAACTTAACAATGAGCAGTTCTTC. It is translated as CASSQLNNEQFF. The genes are TRBV4-2 and TRBJ2-1, with D unclear. CDR3 length: 12 amino acids. The V and J ends lost 2 bases and 5 bases respectively, with 4 bases between them. The germline gives CDR1 LGHNA, CDR2 YNFKEQ.

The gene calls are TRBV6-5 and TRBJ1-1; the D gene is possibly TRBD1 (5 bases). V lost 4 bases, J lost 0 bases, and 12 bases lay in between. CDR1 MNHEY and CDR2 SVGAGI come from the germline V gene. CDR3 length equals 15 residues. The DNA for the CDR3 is TGTGCCAGCAGTTTCCCCGGGGGAATGAACACTGAAGCTTTCTTT. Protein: CASSFPGGMNTEAFF.

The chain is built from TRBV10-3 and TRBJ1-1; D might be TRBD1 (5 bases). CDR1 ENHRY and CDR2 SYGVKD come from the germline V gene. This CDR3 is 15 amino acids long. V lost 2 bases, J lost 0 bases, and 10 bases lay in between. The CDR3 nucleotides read TGTGCCATCAGTGAGATGGGGCAGATGAACACTGAAGCTTTCTTT. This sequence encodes CAISEMGQMNTEAFF.

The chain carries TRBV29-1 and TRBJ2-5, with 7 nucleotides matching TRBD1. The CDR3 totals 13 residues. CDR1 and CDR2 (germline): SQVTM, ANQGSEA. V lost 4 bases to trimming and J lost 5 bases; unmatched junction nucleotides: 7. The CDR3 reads CSVGGQREETQYF. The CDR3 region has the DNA TGCAGCGTTGGGGGACAGAGGGAGGAGACCCAGTACTTC.

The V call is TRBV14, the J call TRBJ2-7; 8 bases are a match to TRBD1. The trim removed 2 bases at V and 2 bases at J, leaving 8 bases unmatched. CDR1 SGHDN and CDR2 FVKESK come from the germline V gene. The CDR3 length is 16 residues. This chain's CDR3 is CASSQRTGSRAYEQYF. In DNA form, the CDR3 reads TGTGCCAGCAGCCAACGGACAGGGTCGAGGGCCTACGAGCAGTACTTC.

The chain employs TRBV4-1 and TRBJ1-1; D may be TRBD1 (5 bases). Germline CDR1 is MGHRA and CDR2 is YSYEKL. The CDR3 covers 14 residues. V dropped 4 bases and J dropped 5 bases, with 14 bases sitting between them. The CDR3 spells CASSPFTGGTEAFF. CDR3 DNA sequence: TGCGCCAGCAGCCCCTTTACCGGGGGGACTGAAGCTTTCTTT.